The 17 T cell receptor beta chains given below trace back to one sample, sequenced in a study of cytomegalovirus exposure and HLA in healthy donors. The study ran its PCR with 60 Vbeta and 13 Jbeta primers. Here immunoSEQ multiplex PCR was the method, and the copy in TCRdb shows in-frame clones only, minus some. The sample lists approximately 92,000 clones; 60% to 80% were seen once. Sequencing used PBMCs. These receptors originate from a man aged 55 to 70 in good health and CMV-seronegative.

The chain employs TRBV5-6 and TRBJ2-3; D possibly corresponds to TRBD1 (6 bases). The germline V and J ends were trimmed by 6 bases and 4 bases, with 18 bases remaining between them. This CDR3 region has 15 residues. In germline, CDR1 is SGHDT, CDR2 YYEEEE. The CDR3 DNA sequence: TGTGCCAGCACCCCTACACAAGGGGGAGCAGATACGCAGTATTTT. It yields the protein CASTPTQGGADTQYF.

The gene calls are TRBV12-2 and TRBJ2-3; the table's D call of TRBD2 was not tested on the DNA. TRBV12-2 counts as a pseudogene. The CDR3 length is 18 residues. The CDR3 DNA reads TGTGCAAGTCGCTTAGCGGCGGGAGACGTTCGGGGGACAGATACGCAGTATTTT. Amino acid sequence: CASRLAAGDVRGTDTQYF.

This clone came up a few times. CDR3 in DNA: TGTGCCAGCAGCGGCGGGGGGGTACAAGAGACCCAGTACTTC. It specifies CASSGGGVQETQYF. The chain couples TRBV5-6 to TRBJ2-5, with 9 bases aligning to TRBD2. V was pared by 4 bases and J by 2 bases, with 3 bases of the junction left unmatched. The CDR3 consists of 14 residues. Germline loops: CDR1 SGHDT, CDR2 YYEEEE. Full variable domain (missing parts from reference TRBV5-6 and TRBJ2-5): DAGVTQSPTHLIKTRGQQVTLRCSPKSGHDTVSWYQQALGQGPQFIFQYYEEEERQRGNFPDRFSGHQFPNYSSELNVNALLLGDSALYLCASSGGGVQETQYFGPGTRLLVL.

V usage is TRBV28 and J usage is TRBJ1-2; the D gene is possibly TRBD1 (5 bases). Trimming stripped 7 bases from V and 3 bases from J, with 15 bases between. The CDR3 sequence is 14 residues long. Germline CDR1 and CDR2: MDHEN and SYDVKM. CDR3 DNA: TGTGCCAGCAATAGTCAGGGACTGTACTATGGCTACACCTTC. Protein: CASNSQGLYYGYTF.

This clone was recorded a few times. The gene calls are TRBV29-1 and TRBJ2-5; possible D gene TRBD2, 6 bases. The CDR3 is 13 residues long. Germline CDR1 SQVTM, CDR2 ANQGSEA. Trimming cost V 8 bases and J 5 bases, with 18 bases left between them. The CDR3 here is CSIVGEDGETQYF. The DNA for the CDR3 is TGCAGCATAGTAGGGGAGGACGGGGAGACCCAGTACTTC.

In this sample, this clone turned up a few times. The chain links TRBV18 to TRBJ1-1; no clear D. This CDR3 contains 14 residues. V gave up 3 bases and J gave up 4 bases, with 12 bases separating them. Germline CDR1 is KGHSH and CDR2 is LQKENI. The CDR3 coding sequence is TGTGCCAGCTCACCCTCGACGGGGAGCACTGAAGCTTTCTTT. It encodes CASSPSTGSTEAFF.

The chain couples TRBV5-1 to TRBJ2-2, with 8 nucleotides matching TRBD1. Germline loops: CDR1 SGHRS, CDR2 YFSETQ. The CDR3 length is 19 residues. V dropped 3 bases and J dropped 2; count of bases not matched to a gene: 15. The CDR3 reads CASSSKWTGWTRNTGELFF. The CDR3 DNA follows: TGCGCCAGCAGCTCGAAATGGACAGGGTGGACCCGAAACACCGGGGAGCTGTTTTTT.

J is TRBJ1-4 and V is TRBV28; D unresolved. Trimming pared 7 bases from V and 10 bases from J, leaving 16 bases between. Germline V lookup: CDR1 MDHEN, CDR2 SYDVKM. The CDR3 totals 13 residues. The chain's CDR3 is CASTPGGSGKLFF. For the CDR3, the DNA is TGTGCCAGCACCCCAGGAGGGTCGGGAAAACTGTTTTTT.

This clone was seen only a few times. The chain combines TRBV7-2 with TRBJ2-1, with TRBD2 identical over 16 bases. V lost 3 bases, J lost 7 bases, and 0 bases stayed unmatched. The CDR3 has 15 amino acids. Germline V gives CDR1 SGHTA, CDR2 FQGNSA. The CDR3, as DNA: TGTGCCAGCAGCTTGGGACTAGCGGGGGGGAATGAGCAGTTCTTC. This encodes CASSLGLAGGNEQFF.

The chain is built from TRBV30 and TRBJ2-1, with 10 bases that match TRBD2. The CDR3 is made up of 14 amino acids. The germline gives CDR1 GTSNPN, CDR2 SVGIG (reference sequence). The V and J ends lost 4 bases and 7 bases, in that order; junction bases with no gene match: 7. CDR3 bases: TGTGCCTGGATCCCTAGCGGGAGTGCGAATGAGCAGTTCTTC. Amino acid sequence: CAWIPSGSANEQFF.

In this sample, this clone turned up a few times. V usage is TRBV19 and J usage is TRBJ2-2, with TRBD1 matching over 7 bases. The CDR3 has 16 residues. V dropped 5 bases and J dropped 0; count of bases not matched to a gene: 6. CDR1 and CDR2 (germline): LNHDA, SQIVND (reference sequence). The CDR3 reads CASSPRGQTNTGELFF. CDR3 in DNA: TGTGCCAGTAGTCCACGGGGACAGACGAACACCGGGGAGCTGTTTTTT.

The genes are TRBV6-1 and TRBJ1-4; tentatively, D is TRBD1 (6 bases). The CDR3 has 16 residues. The germline gives CDR1 MNHNS, CDR2 SASEGT. V was clipped by 6 bases and J by 0 bases, with 14 bases between them. This CDR3 reads CASSEQGRATNEKLFF. CDR3 bases: TGTGCCAGCAGCGAACAGGGCCGCGCAACTAATGAAAAACTGTTTTTT.

The rearrangement links TRBV28 to TRBJ2-6; weak D call: TRBD2 (5 bases). V lost 2 bases and J 0 bases, leaving 5 bases between the germline ends. CDR3 length: 15 residues. CDR1 and CDR2 from the germline V gene are MDHEN and SYDVKM. The CDR3 nucleotides read TGTGCCAGCAGTTTAGGAGGCTCTGGGGCCAACGTCCTGACTTTC. It translates to CASSLGGSGANVLTF.

The chain uses TRBV15 and TRBJ2-7; TRBD1 aligns across 7 bases. J was trimmed by 2 bases and V by 8 bases; bases with no gene match: 12. The CDR3 loop spans 15 amino acids. Per germline, CDR1 LNHNV and CDR2 YYDKDF (reference sequence). CDR3 in DNA: TGTGCCACCCAATCCACCCCGGGACAGACCTACGAGCAGTACTTC. Translation: CATQSTPGQTYEQYF.

The chain joins TRBV11-2 to TRBJ2-7; possible D gene TRBD1, 6 bases. Germline V gives CDR1 SGHAT, CDR2 FQNNGV. The V end lost 5 bases, the J end lost 5 bases, and 10 bases lay between the germline ends. The CDR3 is 12 residues long. The CDR3 loop is CASSPGVDEQYF. As DNA, the CDR3 is TGTGCCAGCAGCCCAGGGGTTGACGAGCAGTACTTC.

This chain joins TRBV11-2 and TRBJ1-1; D is ambiguous. CDR1 SGHAT and CDR2 FQNNGV come from the germline V gene. V was shortened by 1 base and J by 0 bases, with 3 bases between the two germline ends. This CDR3 is built from 13 residues. DNA for the CDR3: TGTGCCAGCAGCTTAGGCGTGAACACTGAAGCTTTCTTT. As protein: CASSLGVNTEAFF.

The chain is built from TRBV2 and TRBJ2-1, with D tentatively TRBD2 (6 bases). V lost 4 bases and J 0 bases, leaving 10 bases between the germline ends. The CDR3 is made up of 15 amino acids. Germline V CDR1 and CDR2: SNHLY, FYNNEI. CDR3 sequence (DNA): TGTGCCAGCAGTGTAACTAGCCGCTCCTACAATGAGCAGTTCTTC. Translation gives CASSVTSRSYNEQFF. Supplemented by reference TRBV2 and TRBJ2-1, the full variable domain reads EPEVTQTPSHQVTQMGQEVILRCVPISNHLYFYWYRQILGQKVEFLVSFYNNEISEKSEIFDDQFSVERPDGSNFTLKIRSTKLEDSAMYFCASSVTSRSYNEQFFGPGTRLTVL.